These T cell receptor beta chains were read from a single sample in a study of beta chain features in type 1 diabetes. Libraries were prepared by immunoSEQ multiplex PCR; TCRdb keeps only in-frame clonotypes and omits some of them. The table shows over 100,000 clones, with approximately 39% occurring only once. The sequencing input was stem cell memory CD4+ T cells from blood. These receptors originate from a woman between 18 and 30 years old in good health. Both conserved end residues are part of each CDR3. The D gene is left open where the match is weak. Some rows mark clone size as missing; the rest say once, few, many or name a class of expanded clone.

j_call | d_call | v_call | clone_size | cdr3_aa | cdr3_nt
TRBJ2-1 | NA | TRBV7-2 | few | CASSLEQGGAGLQDEQFF | TGTGCCAGCAGCTTAGAACAGGGAGGGGCGGGGCTACAAGATGAGCAGTTCTTC
TRBJ1-3 | NA | TRBV6-5 | NA | CASSYRRGGGGNTIYF | TGTGCCAGCAGTTATCGCAGGGGTGGAGGTGGAAACACCATATATTTT
TRBJ1-5 | NA | TRBV6-6 | NA | CASSYGHYRGNQPQHF | TGTGCCAGCAGTTACGGTCATTACAGGGGCAATCAGCCCCAGCATTTT
TRBJ2-2 | TRBD2 | TRBV7-2 | NA | CASSRLLAGGPRDLFF | TGTGCCAGCAGCCGCCTCCTAGCGGGAGGGCCAAGGGATCTGTTTTTT
TRBJ1-5 | NA | TRBV18 | few | CASSQQGINQPQHF | TGTGCCAGCTCGCAACAGGGAATCAATCAGCCCCAGCATTTT
TRBJ2-7 | TRBD2 | TRBV5-1 | NA | CASSLALAGVTYEQYF | TGCGCCAGCAGCTTGGCTCTAGCGGGAGTAACCTACGAGCAGTACTTC
TRBJ1-2 | TRBD1 | TRBV4-1 | once | CASSHRRTGGNYGYTF | TGCGCCAGCAGCCACCGGCGGACAGGGGGCAACTATGGCTACACCTTC
TRBJ1-5 | NA | TRBV7-2 | few | CASSLGTGQPQHF | TGTGCCAGCAGCTTAGGCACAGGACAGCCCCAGCATTTT
TRBJ2-1 | TRBD2 | TRBV15 | NA | CATRGLAGVLNEQFF | TGTGCCACCAGAGGACTAGCGGGAGTTCTCAATGAGCAGTTCTTC
TRBJ2-4 | TRBD2 | TRBV7-9 | few | CASSLTSGKNIQYF | TGTGCCAGCAGCCTCACTAGCGGGAAAAACATTCAGTACTTC
TRBJ1-1 | TRBD1 | TRBV19 | few | CASRPGQAWTEAFF | TGTGCCAGTAGGCCGGGACAGGCGTGGACTGAAGCTTTCTTT
TRBJ2-1 | NA | TRBV25-1 | NA | CASSDAGTYNEQFF | TGTGCCAGCAGTGATGCAGGGACCTACAATGAGCAGTTCTTC
TRBJ2-1 | TRBD2 | TRBV7-2 | few | CASSRGLASKEQFF | TGTGCCAGCAGCAGAGGACTAGCGTCCAAGGAGCAGTTCTTC
TRBJ2-1 | TRBD2 | TRBV5-1 | few | CASSLIQREPDNEQFF | TGCGCCAGCAGCTTGATTCAGCGGGAGCCGGACAATGAGCAGTTCTTC
TRBJ1-1 | NA | TRBV5-1 | NA | CASRGLPGSTEAFF | TGCGCCAGCAGGGGACTCCCAGGGAGCACTGAAGCTTTCTTT
TRBJ2-5 | NA | TRBV6-6 | NA | CASNLQGQGTQYF | TGTGCCAGCAATTTACAGGGTCAGGGGACCCAGTACTTC
TRBJ2-1 | NA | TRBV27 | NA | CASSLWSGFSYNEQFF | TGTGCCAGCAGTTTATGGAGCGGGTTCTCCTACAATGAGCAGTTCTTC
TRBJ2-7 | TRBD1 | TRBV10-3 | NA | CAISESRTGITYEQYF | TGTGCCATCAGTGAGTCAAGGACAGGGATTACCTACGAGCAGTACTTC
TRBJ1-4 | NA | TRBV19 | NA | CASSLDSANEKLFF | TGTGCCAGTAGCTTGGACAGCGCTAATGAAAAACTGTTTTTT
TRBJ1-2 | NA | TRBV5-1 | NA | CASSPSFPITYTF | TGCGCCAGCAGCCCTAGTTTCCCCATTACCTACACCTTC
TRBJ1-2 | TRBD1 | TRBV7-9 | few | CASSFRDSDYGYTF | TGTGCCAGCAGCTTTCGGGACAGCGACTATGGCTACACCTTC
TRBJ2-6 | NA | TRBV30 | NA | CAWSVIQGTGANVLTF | TGTGCCTGGAGTGTTATTCAGGGGACTGGGGCCAACGTCCTGACTTTC
TRBJ2-1 | TRBD1 | TRBV28 | NA | CASSGYRGRNVRAHEQFF | TGTGCCAGCAGTGGATACAGGGGGCGGAATGTACGGGCCCATGAGCAGTTCTTC
TRBJ2-1 | TRBD2 | TRBV11-2 | NA | CASSERLAGPYNEQFF | TGTGCCAGCAGCGAACGACTAGCGGGGCCGTACAATGAGCAGTTCTTC
TRBJ2-7 | TRBD1 | TRBV5-1 | NA | CASSTGQGLTYEQYF | TGCGCCAGCAGCACGGGACAGGGACTAACCTACGAGCAGTACTTC
TRBJ1-5 | TRBD1 | TRBV19 | NA | CASTLEGRGNQPQHF | TGTGCCAGTACCTTGGAGGGCAGGGGGAATCAGCCCCAGCATTTT
TRBJ1-1 | NA | TRBV13 | few | CASSLGIGQPNTEAFF | TGTGCCAGCAGCTTAGGAATTGGACAGCCAAACACTGAAGCTTTCTTT
TRBJ1-5 | TRBD1 | TRBV25-1 | NA | CASSNRGLNQPQHF | TGTGCCAGCAGTAACAGGGGGCTGAATCAGCCCCAGCATTTT
TRBJ2-1 | TRBD1 | TRBV5-4 | NA | CASSGRPGQESEQFF | TGTGCCAGCAGCGGGAGGCCGGGACAGGAGAGTGAGCAGTTCTTC
TRBJ2-1 | TRBD2 | TRBV29-1 | few | CSVEGGLAGVLSYNEQFF | TGCAGCGTTGAAGGTGGACTAGCGGGAGTACTTTCCTACAATGAGCAGTTCTTC
TRBJ1-1 | NA | TRBV2 | NA | CASSESGLTEAFF | TGTGCCAGCAGTGAATCGGGTCTCACTGAAGCTTTCTTT
TRBJ2-1 | NA | TRBV9 | few | CASSGSASSYNEQFF | TGTGCCAGCAGCGGGAGTGCAAGCTCCTACAATGAGCAGTTCTTC